The clone carrying this T cell receptor (beta chain) was observed a handful of times. These data come from a study of identical twins. Each CDR3 protein gets one entry after TCRdb re-called the 5' RACE reads with MiXCR. Of under 900,000 distinct CDR3 sequences listed, about 20% were seen once; the top ten hold around 12%. CDR1 is SGHDT and CDR2 is YYEEEE in the germline V gene. This CDR3 has 16 amino acids. Trimming removed 1 base at V and 0 bases at J, with 13 bases between. These data were also filed under a second study, of T cells expressing NK-cell markers. This second report adds: The eight sequenced donors comprised seven who were HCMV-seropositive and one who was seronegative. Top CD8+ clonotypes included the dominant CD3+CD56+NKG2C+ clonotypes in roughly 6 donors.

The receptor comes from a woman aged 18 to 35 in good health. Sequenced sample: PBMCs. The chain has TRBV5-6 and TRBJ1-1; a weak D match, TRBD1 (5 bases). CDR3 region: CASSLTTAALNTEAFF. CDR3 sequence (DNA): TGTGCCAGCAGCTTGACGACAGCAGCCTTGAACACTGAAGCTTTCTTT.